This T cell receptor beta chain derives from a study of cytomegalovirus exposure and HLA in healthy donors. In the study overall: An earlier analysis identified more than 90 million unique TCR beta sequences in 150 million to 200 million T cells. Whole-study results and caveats: There were 150 to 200 TCR beta chains listed as cytomegalovirus-associated. One cluster of highly shared sequence variants probably arose as a sequencing artifact. In vitro checks showed that a few CMV-associated chains really do target CMV antigens.

The PCR contained 60 Vbeta and 13 Jbeta primers. TCRdb's copy holds only in-frame clones and misses some; the assay was immunoSEQ multiplex PCR. The sample totals about 59,000 clones. Of note for this clone: Its antigen remains unidentified.

From germline, CDR1 is LNHDA and CDR2 SQIVND (reference sequence). This CDR3 comprises 15 residues. J gave up 7 bases and V 1 base, and 5 bases lay outside the gene matches. The sequencing input was PBMCs. The chain employs TRBV19 and TRBJ2-7, with 12 bases fitting TRBD2. The sequence was obtained from a man aged 25-40 years in good health and CMV-seropositive. The CDR3 loop reads CASSIGASGRGEQYF. The DNA of the CDR3 is TGTGCCAGTAGTATAGGGGCTAGCGGGAGGGGGGAGCAGTACTTC.